The rows below give T cell receptor beta chains drawn from one sample of a study of T-cell reconstitution after alpha-beta-depleted transplantation in children. TCRdb fed the PCR reads into MiXCR, producing one record per CDR3 protein. Here the sample spans approximately 230,000 distinct CDR3 sequences, 20% to 30% being singletons. The sequencing here drew on PBMCs, mostly from graft donor cells, taken 360 days after TCRalphabeta/CD19-depleted stem cell transplant. The origin of the receptors is a female patient younger than 10 who had a stem cell transplant for congenital amegakaryocytic thrombocytopenia, so the T cells may come from the graft donor. Both conserved end residues are part of each CDR3. The D gene is left open where the match is weak. Part of the rows lack a size; the others show once, few, many or a class for expanded clones.

once,TRBJ1-5,.,TRBV6-1,TGTGCCAGCAGAAGAACAGGGATCAATCAGCCCCAGCATTTT,CASRRTGINQPQHF
many,TRBJ1-3,.,TRBV28,TGTGCCAGCAGTTTTGGCCCTCTCCTGGGGGACATATATTTT,CASSFGPLLGDIYF
.,TRBJ2-2,TRBD2,TRBV20-1,TGCAGTGCTAGAACTAGCGGGGGCGAACACGGGGAGCTGTTTTTT,CSARTSGGEHGELFF
once,TRBJ2-3,.,TRBV7-6,TGTGCCAGCAGCAACCTAGCGCTACTCTCGGGGGATACGCAGTATTTT,CASSNLALLSGDTQYF
few,TRBJ2-5,.,TRBV27,TGTGCCAGCAGTTTACGAAGCAACCAAGAGACCCAGTACTTC,CASSLRSNQETQYF
.,TRBJ2-1,.,TRBV7-3,TGTGCCAGCAGCTCCCGGGGAGGGGGGATAGACGGGAGCTCCTACAATGAGCAGTTCTTC,CASSSRGGGIDGSSYNEQFF
.,TRBJ2-7,TRBD1,TRBV9,TGTGCCAGCAGCGTAGAGGACAGGGGTTACGAGCAGTACTTC,CASSVEDRGYEQYF
.,TRBJ2-7,TRBD2,TRBV28,TGTGCCAGCAGTTTATCTACTAGCGACCTGTACGAGCAGTACTTC,CASSLSTSDLYEQYF
.,TRBJ2-7,.,TRBV29-1,TGCAGCGTTTCACCGGGACATAGCTACGAGCAGTACTTC,CSVSPGHSYEQYF
few,TRBJ2-7,.,TRBV28,TGTGCCAGCAGCCTCCCAATGCCACAAGGGCCCGATTCCTACGAGCAGTACTTC,CASSLPMPQGPDSYEQYF
.,TRBJ1-1,TRBD1,TRBV2,TGTGCCAGCAGATGGACAGGGGGGATCGCTTTCTTT,CASRWTGGIAFF
few,TRBJ2-1,TRBD1,TRBV7-6,TGTGCCAGCAGCGGACAGGGGGCGGTCAACAATGAGCAGTTCTTC,CASSGQGAVNNEQFF
few,TRBJ1-4,.,TRBV7-8,TGTGCCAGCAGCGGACGCCTAGCGGGGGGCGAGGATGAAAAACTGTTTTTT,CASSGRLAGGEDEKLFF
few,TRBJ2-5,TRBD2,TRBV10-3,TGTGCCATCAGGGGTAGCGGGAGGGCCGGAGAGACCCAGTACTTC,CAIRGSGRAGETQYF
.,TRBJ1-5,.,TRBV15,TGTGCCACCAGCAGTGGGGGCAAGGTGGAGCCCCAGCATTTT,CATSSGGKVEPQHF
few,TRBJ1-2,.,TRBV6-5,TGTGCCAGCAGCCCCCTCGGATATGGCTACACCTTC,CASSPLGYGYTF
.,TRBJ2-1,.,TRBV18,TGTGCCAGCTCACCTCCCGACTTCAATGAGCAGTTCTTC,CASSPPDFNEQFF
many,TRBJ2-1,.,TRBV29-1,TGCAGCGTTGAACTGGGCGGACGCTACAATGAGCAGTTCTTC,CSVELGGRYNEQFF
few,TRBJ1-5,TRBD1,TRBV27,TGTGCCAGCAGCAGGGGGTGGGCTCAGCCCCAGCATTTT,CASSRGWAQPQHF
.,TRBJ2-1,.,TRBV20-1,TGCAGTGCGGAGAGGGATAGGGACAATGAGCAGTTCTTC,CSAERDRDNEQFF
.,TRBJ2-2,.,TRBV7-9,TGTGCCAGCAGCAAAACAGGTCTCGGCACCGGGGAGCTGTTTTTT,CASSKTGLGTGELFF
.,TRBJ2-1,.,TRBV6-5,TGTGCCAGCAGTTACGGGTCTGAGTGGGGGGAAGGCTTGAATGAGCAGTTCTTC,CASSYGSEWGEGLNEQFF